The rows below give T cell receptor beta chains drawn from one sample of a study of human T cells and chemical hapten exposure. From the RACE reads, TCRdb called clonotypes with MiXCR, one entry per CDR3 protein. The table shows about 360,000 distinct CDR3 sequences, with about 4.4% occurring only once. The input for sequencing was whole blood, taken in connection with sensitization to the hapten diphenylcyclopropenone (DPC). These receptors all stem from a woman aged 45-65 years with alopecia areata. Some clones in this sample may be carry-over from other donors' samples. Both conserved end residues are part of each CDR3. D genes are given only for firm matches. Clone size, where shown, is once, few, many, or a class for clones that have expanded.

- | many | TRBJ1-1 | TRBV7-8 | CASSPGSGAFF | TGTGCCAGCAGTCCAGGGTCCGGAGCTTTCTTT
- | many | TRBJ1-2 | TRBV5-1 | CASSLDRVSGYTF | TGCGCCAGCAGCTTGGACAGGGTCTCTGGCTACACCTTC
- | many | TRBJ2-4 | TRBV4-2 | CASSQGPRQSDYKNIQYF | TGTGCCAGCAGCCAAGGACCTCGACAGAGTGATTACAAAAACATTCAGTACTTC
TRBD1 | many | TRBJ2-1 | TRBV5-1 | CASSLVGTGIYNEQFF | TGCGCCAGCAGCTTGGTTGGGACAGGGATCTACAATGAGCAGTTCTTC
- | many | TRBJ2-7 | TRBV29-1 | CSVEPGTTGMGEQYF | TGCAGCGTTGAGCCCGGGACGACGGGGATGGGCGAGCAGTACTTC
TRBD2 | few | TRBJ2-1 | TRBV29-1 | CSVVSTSGRGVQFF | TGCAGCGTTGTGTCGACTAGCGGGAGGGGGGTGCAGTTCTTC
- | few | TRBJ2-6 | TRBV9 | CASSEQPSGANVLTF | TGTGCCAGCAGCGAGCAGCCCTCTGGGGCCAACGTCCTGACTTTC
TRBD1 | many | TRBJ1-6 | TRBV11-1 | CASSVGTGFSPLHF | TGTGCCAGCAGCGTCGGGACAGGGTTTTCACCCCTCCACTTT
TRBD1 | many | TRBJ2-2 | TRBV10-3 | CAISDSGTVHAGELFF | TGTGCCATCAGTGACTCCGGGACAGTTCACGCCGGGGAGCTGTTTTTT
- | few | TRBJ1-5 | TRBV6-1 | CASSEGPSQPQHF | TGTGCCAGCAGTGAGGGTCCGAGTCAGCCCCAGCATTTT
TRBD2 | many | TRBJ2-3 | TRBV20-1 | CSAGGLAGGTDTQYF | TGCAGTGCTGGGGGACTAGCGGGGGGCACAGATACGCAGTATTTT
TRBD2 | many | TRBJ2-1 | TRBV12-3/TRBV12-4 | CASSPTSGYAYNEQFF | TGTGCCAGCAGTCCTACTAGCGGCTATGCCTACAATGAGCAGTTCTTC
- | many | TRBJ2-3 | TRBV27 | CASTSRADTQYF | TGTGCCAGCACTTCTAGAGCAGATACGCAGTATTTT
- | many | TRBJ1-5 | TRBV13 | CASSPGRGGKPQHF | TGTGCCAGCAGCCCCGGACGGGGCGGAAAGCCCCAGCATTTT
- | many | TRBJ2-7 | TRBV30 | CAWSYVGTEQYF | TGTGCCTGGAGTTACGTTGGGACCGAGCAGTACTTC
- | - | TRBJ1-3 | TRBV12-3/TRBV12-4 | CASLTGSGNTIYF | TGTGCCAGCTTGACAGGCTCTGGAAACACCATATATTTT
- | many | TRBJ1-4 | TRBV7-2 | CASSLLMQEKLFF | TGTGCCAGCAGCTTACTCATGCAGGAAAAACTGTTTTTT
TRBD1 | many | TRBJ1-1 | TRBV11-3 | CASSLGTGGFGTEAFF | TGTGCCAGCAGCTTAGGGACAGGGGGTTTCGGCACTGAAGCTTTCTTT
- | - | TRBJ2-7 | TRBV28 | CASTTPQTYPYEQYF | TGTGCCAGCACCACCCCCCAGACTTACCCCTACGAGCAGTACTTC
TRBD2 | few | TRBJ2-3 | TRBV29-1 | CSVELSGGVDTQYF | TGCAGCGTTGAACTTAGCGGGGGGGTTGATACGCAGTATTTT
- | many | TRBJ1-2 | TRBV27 | CASSLAGRHGYTF | TGTGCCAGCAGTTTGGCAGGGAGGCATGGCTACACCTTC
TRBD1 | few | TRBJ2-1 | TRBV5-1 | CASSPGQGVDEQFF | TGCGCCAGCAGCCCGGGACAGGGGGTCGATGAGCAGTTCTTC
TRBD2 | few | TRBJ2-7 | TRBV11-1 | CASSEVERELAGFYEQYF | TGTGCCAGCAGCGAGGTGGAGCGCGAACTAGCGGGGTTCTACGAGCAGTACTTC
TRBD2 | - | TRBJ2-7 | TRBV18 | CASSPNLAGASYEQYF | TGTGCCAGCTCACCGAATCTAGCGGGGGCCTCCTACGAGCAGTACTTC
TRBD2 | few | TRBJ2-5 | TRBV12-3/TRBV12-4 | CASSWTSGYQETQYF | TGTGCCAGCAGTTGGACTAGCGGGTACCAAGAGACCCAGTACTTC
- | - | TRBJ1-5 | TRBV5-5 | CASSFDGYGNQPQHF | TGTGCCAGCAGCTTCGATGGGTATGGAAATCAGCCCCAGCATTTT
- | - | TRBJ2-3 | TRBV7-6 | CASSLVDRDSPDTQYF | TGTGCCAGCAGCTTAGTCGACAGGGACTCGCCAGATACGCAGTATTTT
- | many | TRBJ1-1 | TRBV18 | CASSIGPRTEAFF | TGTGCCAGCTCAATAGGACCACGAACTGAAGCTTTCTTT
- | many | TRBJ1-3 | TRBV6-5 | CASSYSRVSGNTIYF | TGTGCCAGCAGTTACTCGAGGGTCTCTGGAAACACCATATATTTT
- | many | TRBJ2-5 | TRBV5-6 | CASSSQQGQETQYF | TGTGCCAGCAGCTCTCAACAGGGCCAAGAGACCCAGTACTTC
TRBD1 | - | TRBJ1-2 | TRBV20-1 | CSASGFGTVYGYTF | TGCAGTGCTAGTGGTTTCGGGACAGTCTATGGCTACACCTTC